This TCR beta chain was sequenced during a study of T cell changes during pregnancy in multiple sclerosis. The germline V gene has CDR1 SGHRS and CDR2 YFSETQ. The junction had 6 bases not matched to a gene; V was cut back by 4 bases and J by 5 bases. The CDR3 extends over 15 amino acids. Clones were sequenced by immunoSEQ multiplex PCR, and TCRdb holds only the in-frame ones, with some missing. The profile shows some 120,000 clones, 96% of them singletons. The chain combines TRBV5-1 with TRBJ2-5; 12 positions match TRBD2. Sequenced here: peripheral blood, sampled after pregnancy. The TCR was taken from a female donor with multiple sclerosis, enrolled in a pregnancy study. CDR3 nucleotides: TGCGCCAGCAGCCCCGCGCTAGCGGGAGGGGAGACCCAGTACTTC. It yields the protein CASSPALAGGETQYF.